These 8 T cell receptor beta chains came from one sample sequenced in a study of response to subunit inactivated influenza vaccine (dated by TCRdb to between 2018 and 2020). Library preparation was by RT-PCR. Sequencing took place on an Illumina HiSeq 2500. Using fastp at Q25 and MiXCR, TCRdb reprocessed the public reads and kept productive beta chains. Rows matching on CDR3 protein sequence are summarized as one entry with the most common DNA and genes. This sample lists approximately 500,000 distinct CDR3 sequences; 14% were detected once. The ten top clones hold over 8.5% of the sample. This specimen consisted of PBMCs from blood, obtained roughly 12 days after vaccination. The receptors stem from a man between 50 and 59 years old who received an inactivated influenza vaccine. Donor details come from another sample of the same person, matched by shared clones.

This clonotype was seen at least ten times. This chain links TRBV9 with TRBJ2-7; the D gene is possibly TRBD1 (6 bases). Trimming took off 4 bases at V and 3 bases at J, with 14 bases between the two ends. The CDR3 is 14 residues long. Germline V CDR1 and CDR2: SGDLS, YYNGEE. The CDR3 DNA sequence: TGTGCCAGCAGCCCAGGGGCCGTCCACTACGAGCAGTACTTC. Protein: CASSPGAVHYEQYF. Full variable domain (rest looked up from reference TRBV9 and TRBJ2-7): DSGVTQTPKHLITATGQRVTLRCSPRSGDLSVYWYQQSLDQGLQFLIQYYNGEERAKGNILERFSAQQFPDLHSELNLSSLELGDSALYFCASSPGAVHYEQYFGPGTRLTVT.

This clonotype was observed a handful of times. CDR3 loop: CASRDTNQPQHF. CDR3 DNA: TGTGCCAGTAGGGACACCAATCAGCCCCAGCATTTT. The chain combines TRBV19 with TRBJ1-5; D is possibly TRBD1 (5 bases). Germline V gene data show CDR1 as LNHDA and CDR2 as SQIVND (reference sequence). The CDR3 totals 12 residues. Trimming took 6 bases from V and 3 from J, leaving 6 bases between them.

This clonotype was recorded a few times. The chain links TRBV29-1 to TRBJ1-4; no clear D. Germline CDR1 and CDR2: SQVTM and ANQGSEA. This CDR3 spans 13 amino acids. With 5 bases removed from V and 5 bases from J, the gap between germline ends came to 12 bases. CDR3 amino acids: CSVKSDSNEKLFF. The CDR3 DNA is TGCAGCGTTAAGTCCGACTCAAATGAAAAACTGTTTTTT. The whole variable domain, filled in from reference TRBV29-1 and TRBJ1-4, reads SAVISQKPSRDICQRGTSLTIQCQVDSQVTMMFWYRQQPGQSLTLIATANQGSEATYESGFVIDKFPISRPNLTFSTLTVSNMSPEDSSIYLCSVKSDSNEKLFFGSGTQLSVL.

This sequence joins TRBV9 and TRBJ1-2; D gene uncertain. Between the trimmed V and J ends, which lost 4 bases and 4 bases, there was a span of 17 bases. Per germline, CDR1 SGDLS and CDR2 YYNGEE. The length of the CDR3 is 15 residues. CDR3 in amino acids: CASSPPGGGRYGYTF. The CDR3 DNA reads TGTGCCAGCAGCCCTCCGGGCGGCGGCCGCTATGGCTACACCTTC. Drawing the rest from reference TRBV9 and TRBJ1-2, the complete variable domain is DSGVTQTPKHLITATGQRVTLRCSPRSGDLSVYWYQQSLDQGLQFLIQYYNGEERAKGNILERFSAQQFPDLHSELNLSSLELGDSALYFCASSPPGGGRYGYTFGSGTRLTVV.

This chain connects TRBV5-1 to TRBJ2-1; 7 nucleotides agree with TRBD1. CDR3 length: 14 amino acids. Germline V lookup: CDR1 SGHRS, CDR2 YFSETQ. The V and J ends lost 3 bases and 11 bases, in that order; junction bases with no gene match: 11. CDR3 sequence reads: CASSSSPTGSKQFF. In DNA form, the CDR3 reads TGCGCCAGCAGCTCCTCACCGACAGGGTCTAAGCAGTTCTTC.

This clonotype was detected many times. The J gene is TRBJ2-2, the V gene TRBV20-1, with a tentative D call TRBD1 (6 bases). Germline V gene lookup returns CDR1 DFQATT and CDR2 SNEGSKA (reference sequence). V lost 6 bases and J lost 3, with 17 bases in between. The CDR3 runs to 15 residues. CDR3 in amino acids: CSALDWTEYTGELFF. For the CDR3, the DNA is TGCAGTGCCTTAGATTGGACAGAGTACACCGGGGAGCTGTTTTTT.

This clonotype has a count of ten or more. CDR3 coding DNA: TGCGCCAGCAGCCTAGGGGGTTTTGGGAGCACTGAAGCTTTCTTT. It is translated as CASSLGGFGSTEAFF. This chain uses TRBV5-1 with TRBJ1-1; tentative D call: TRBD1 (6 bases). This CDR3 spans 15 amino acids. Per germline, CDR1 SGHRS and CDR2 YFSETQ. Trimming removed 4 bases from V and 4 bases from J, with 17 bases in between.

The V call is TRBV7-3, the J call TRBJ2-2; 13 nucleotides line up with TRBD2. Germline values: CDR1 SGHTA, CDR2 FQGTGA. The V and J ends lost 2 bases and 6 bases, in that order; junction bases with no gene match: 6. The CDR3 is 17 residues long. The CDR3 spells CASSLFGTSGTAGELFF. The CDR3 bases are TGTGCCAGCAGCTTATTCGGGACTAGCGGGACGGCCGGGGAGCTGTTTTTT.